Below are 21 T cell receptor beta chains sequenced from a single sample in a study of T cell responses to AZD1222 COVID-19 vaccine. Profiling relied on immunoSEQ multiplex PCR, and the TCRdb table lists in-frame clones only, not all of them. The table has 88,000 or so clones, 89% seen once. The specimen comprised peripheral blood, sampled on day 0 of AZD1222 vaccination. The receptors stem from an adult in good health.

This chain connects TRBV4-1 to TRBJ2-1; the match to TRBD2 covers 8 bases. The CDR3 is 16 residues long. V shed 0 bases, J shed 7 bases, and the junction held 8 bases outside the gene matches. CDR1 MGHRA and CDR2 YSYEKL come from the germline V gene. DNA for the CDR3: TGCGCCAGCAGCCAAGATGGGCGGGAGGCAAGGAATGAGCAGTTCTTC. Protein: CASSQDGREARNEQFF.

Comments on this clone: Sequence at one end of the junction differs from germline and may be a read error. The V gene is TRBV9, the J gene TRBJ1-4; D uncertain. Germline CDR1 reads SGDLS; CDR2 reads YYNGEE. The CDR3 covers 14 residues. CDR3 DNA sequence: TGTGCCAGCAGCGTCGGACTGACTACTGAAAAACTGTTTTTT. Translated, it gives CASSVGLTTEKLFF.

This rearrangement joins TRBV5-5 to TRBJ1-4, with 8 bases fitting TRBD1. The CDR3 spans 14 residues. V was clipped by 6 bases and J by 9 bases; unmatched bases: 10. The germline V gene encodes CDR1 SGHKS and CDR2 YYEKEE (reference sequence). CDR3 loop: CASTLDRGAKKLFF. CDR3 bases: TGTGCCAGCACCCTAGACAGGGGCGCGAAAAAACTGTTTTTT.

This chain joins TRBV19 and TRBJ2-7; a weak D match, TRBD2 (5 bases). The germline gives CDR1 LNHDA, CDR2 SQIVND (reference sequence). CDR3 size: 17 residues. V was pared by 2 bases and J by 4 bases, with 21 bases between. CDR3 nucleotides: TGTGCCAGTAGTATATTGAGAGGGCCGACGACCTCTTACGAGCAGTACTTC. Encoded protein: CASSILRGPTTSYEQYF. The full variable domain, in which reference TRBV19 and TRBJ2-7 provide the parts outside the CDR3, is DGGITQSPKYLFRKEGQNVTLSCEQNLNHDAMYWYRQDPGQGLRLIYYSQIVNDFQKGDIAEGYSVSREKKESFPLTVTSAQKNPTAFYLCASSILRGPTTSYEQYFGPGTRLTVT.

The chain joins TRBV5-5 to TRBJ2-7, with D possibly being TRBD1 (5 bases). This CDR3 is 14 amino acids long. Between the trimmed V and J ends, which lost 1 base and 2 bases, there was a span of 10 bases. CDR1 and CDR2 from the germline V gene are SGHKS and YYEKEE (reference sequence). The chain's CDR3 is CASSLQAGPYEQYF. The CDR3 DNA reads TGTGCCAGCAGCTTGCAGGCAGGGCCCTACGAGCAGTACTTC. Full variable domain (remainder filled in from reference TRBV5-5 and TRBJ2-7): DAGVTQSPTHLIKTRGQQVTLRCSPISGHKSVSWYQQVLGQGPQFIFQYYEKEERGRGNFPDRFSARQFPNYSSELNVNALLLGDSALYLCASSLQAGPYEQYFGPGTRLTVT.

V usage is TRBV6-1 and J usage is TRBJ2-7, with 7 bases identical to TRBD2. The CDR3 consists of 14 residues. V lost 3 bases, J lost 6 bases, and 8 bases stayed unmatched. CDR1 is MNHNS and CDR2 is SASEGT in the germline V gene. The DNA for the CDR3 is TGTGCCAGCAGTGACGGCGGGGGAGGCAGCGAGCAGTACTTC. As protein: CASSDGGGGSEQYF.

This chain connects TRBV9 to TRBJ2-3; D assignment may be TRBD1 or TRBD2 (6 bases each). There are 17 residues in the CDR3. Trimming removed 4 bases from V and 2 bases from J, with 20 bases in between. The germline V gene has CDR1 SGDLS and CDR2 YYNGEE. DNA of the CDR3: TGTGCCAGCAGCCCAACGGGGTGGGGGGCCTCCACAGATACGCAGTATTTT. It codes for CASSPTGWGASTDTQYF.

CDR3 DNA: TGTGCCAGCAGTGATAGCGGGAGGGGCTTCTACGAGCAGTACTTC. It yields the protein CASSDSGRGFYEQYF. V usage is TRBV6-1 and J usage is TRBJ2-7, with 11 bases fitting TRBD2. The junction had 4 bases not matched to a gene; V was cut back by 3 bases and J by 3 bases. This CDR3 spans 15 amino acids. Germline CDR1 is MNHNS and CDR2 is SASEGT.

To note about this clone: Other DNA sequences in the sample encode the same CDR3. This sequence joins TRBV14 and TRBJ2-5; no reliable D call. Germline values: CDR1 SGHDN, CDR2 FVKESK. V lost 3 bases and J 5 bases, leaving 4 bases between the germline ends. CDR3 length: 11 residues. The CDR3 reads CASSQRETQYF. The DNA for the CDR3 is TGTGCCAGCAGCCAGCGGGAGACCCAGTACTTC.

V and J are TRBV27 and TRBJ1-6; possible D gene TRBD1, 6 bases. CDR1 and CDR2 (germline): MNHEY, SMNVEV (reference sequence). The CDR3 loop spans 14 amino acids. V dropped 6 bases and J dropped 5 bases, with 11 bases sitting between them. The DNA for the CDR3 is TGTGCCAGCAGCCCGGGACAAAATAATTCACCCCTCCACTTT. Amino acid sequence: CASSPGQNNSPLHF.

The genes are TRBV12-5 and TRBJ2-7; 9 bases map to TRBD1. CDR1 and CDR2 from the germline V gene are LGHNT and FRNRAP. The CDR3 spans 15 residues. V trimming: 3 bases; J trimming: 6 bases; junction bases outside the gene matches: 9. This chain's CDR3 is CASGFTGGAGLEQYF. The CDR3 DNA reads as TGTGCTAGTGGTTTTACAGGGGGCGCGGGCCTCGAGCAGTACTTC.

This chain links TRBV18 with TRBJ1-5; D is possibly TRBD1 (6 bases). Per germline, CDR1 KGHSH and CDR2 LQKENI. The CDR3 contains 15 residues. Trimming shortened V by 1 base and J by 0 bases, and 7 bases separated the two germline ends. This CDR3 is CASSPQGDSNQPQHF. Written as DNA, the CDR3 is TGTGCCAGCTCACCACAGGGGGATAGCAATCAGCCCCAGCATTTT. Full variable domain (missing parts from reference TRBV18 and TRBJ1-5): NAGVMQNPRHLVRRRGQEARLRCSPMKGHSHVYWYRQLPEEGLKFMVYLQKENIIDESGMPKERFSAEFPKEGPSILRIQQVVRGDSAAYFCASSPQGDSNQPQHFGDGTRLSIL.

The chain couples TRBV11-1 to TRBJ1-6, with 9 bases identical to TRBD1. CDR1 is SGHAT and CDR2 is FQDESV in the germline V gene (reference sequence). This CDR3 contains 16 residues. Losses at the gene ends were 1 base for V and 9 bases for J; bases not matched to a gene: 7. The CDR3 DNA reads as TGTGCCAGCAGCTTAGGGACCGGGACAGGGATTTCACCCCTCCACTTT. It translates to CASSLGTGTGISPLHF.

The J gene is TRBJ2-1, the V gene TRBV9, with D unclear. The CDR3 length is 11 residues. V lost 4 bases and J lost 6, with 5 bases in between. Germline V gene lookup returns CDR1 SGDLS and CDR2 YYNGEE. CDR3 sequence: CASSRANEQFF. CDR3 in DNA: TGTGCCAGCAGCAGGGCCAATGAGCAGTTCTTC.

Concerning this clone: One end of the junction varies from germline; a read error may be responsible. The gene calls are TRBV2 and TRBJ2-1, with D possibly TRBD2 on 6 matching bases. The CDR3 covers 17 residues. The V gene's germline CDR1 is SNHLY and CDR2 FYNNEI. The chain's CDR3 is CASSYKITSRDYNEQLF. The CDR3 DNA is TGTGCCAGCAGCTACAAAATCACTAGCCGTGATTACAATGAGCAGCTCTTC.

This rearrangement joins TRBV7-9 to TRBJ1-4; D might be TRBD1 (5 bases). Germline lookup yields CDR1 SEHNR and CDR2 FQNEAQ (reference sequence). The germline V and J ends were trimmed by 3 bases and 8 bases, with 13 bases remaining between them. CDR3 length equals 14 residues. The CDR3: CASSFLQAGEKLFF. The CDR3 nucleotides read TGTGCCAGCAGCTTTCTACAGGCTGGGGAAAAACTGTTTTTT.

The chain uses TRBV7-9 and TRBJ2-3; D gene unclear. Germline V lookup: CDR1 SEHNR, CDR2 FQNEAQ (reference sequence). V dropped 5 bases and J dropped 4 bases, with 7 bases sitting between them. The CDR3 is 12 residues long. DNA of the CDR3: TGTGCCAGCAGCCCACGGGCAGATACGCAGTATTTT. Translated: CASSPRADTQYF.

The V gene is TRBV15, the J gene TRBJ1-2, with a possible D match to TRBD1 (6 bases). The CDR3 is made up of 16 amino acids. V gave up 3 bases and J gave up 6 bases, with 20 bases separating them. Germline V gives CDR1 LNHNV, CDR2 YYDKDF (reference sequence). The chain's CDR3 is CATSSPRRGGVDGYTF. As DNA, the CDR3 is TGTGCCACCAGCAGCCCTCGTCGAGGGGGTGTGGATGGCTACACCTTC.

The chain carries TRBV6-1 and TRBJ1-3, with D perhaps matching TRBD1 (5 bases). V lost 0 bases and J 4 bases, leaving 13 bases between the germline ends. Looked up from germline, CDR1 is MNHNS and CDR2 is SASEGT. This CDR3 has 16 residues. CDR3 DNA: TGTGCCAGCAGTGAAGCGTTAGGGGTAGGAGGAAACACCATATATTTT. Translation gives CASSEALGVGGNTIYF.

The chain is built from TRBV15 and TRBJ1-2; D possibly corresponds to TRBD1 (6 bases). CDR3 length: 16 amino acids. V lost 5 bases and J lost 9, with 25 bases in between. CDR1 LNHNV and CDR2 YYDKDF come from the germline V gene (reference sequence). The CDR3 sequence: CATSSPQAQGRGSYTF. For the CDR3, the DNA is TGTGCCACCAGCTCCCCCCAAGCCCAGGGGCGTGGGAGCTACACCTTC.

CDR3 nucleotide sequence: TGCGCCAGCAGTGAGTCGGGTAGAACAGGGGCCCCAGATACGCAGTATTTT. Translating it yields CASSESGRTGAPDTQYF. The rearrangement joins TRBV10-2 to TRBJ2-3; TRBD1 agrees at 7 bases. From germline, CDR1 is WSHSY and CDR2 SAAADI. CDR3 length: 17 residues. V shed 0 bases, J shed 4 bases, and the junction held 10 bases outside the gene matches.